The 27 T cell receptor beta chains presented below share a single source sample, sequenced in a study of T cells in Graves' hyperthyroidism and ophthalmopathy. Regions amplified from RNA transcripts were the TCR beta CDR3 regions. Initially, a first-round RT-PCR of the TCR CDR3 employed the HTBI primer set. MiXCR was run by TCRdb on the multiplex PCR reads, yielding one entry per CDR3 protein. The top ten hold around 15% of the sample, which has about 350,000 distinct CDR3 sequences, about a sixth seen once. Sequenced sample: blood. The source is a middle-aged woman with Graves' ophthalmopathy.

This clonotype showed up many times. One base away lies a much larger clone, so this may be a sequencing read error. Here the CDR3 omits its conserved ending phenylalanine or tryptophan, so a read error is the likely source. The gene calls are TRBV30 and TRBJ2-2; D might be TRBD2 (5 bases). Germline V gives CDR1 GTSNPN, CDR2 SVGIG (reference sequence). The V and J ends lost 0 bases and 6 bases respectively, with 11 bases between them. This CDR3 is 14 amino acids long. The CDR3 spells CAWSVGQEAGELFL. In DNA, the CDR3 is TGTGCCTGGAGTGTAGGGCAGGAGGCCGGGGAGCTGTTTCTT.

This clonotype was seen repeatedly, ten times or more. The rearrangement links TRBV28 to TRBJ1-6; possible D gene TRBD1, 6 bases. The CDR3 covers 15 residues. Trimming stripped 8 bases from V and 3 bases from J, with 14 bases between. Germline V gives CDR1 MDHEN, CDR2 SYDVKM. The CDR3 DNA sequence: TGTGCCAGCCAGGCAGGGGACTACTATAATTCACCCCTCCACTTT. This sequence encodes CASQAGDYYNSPLHF.

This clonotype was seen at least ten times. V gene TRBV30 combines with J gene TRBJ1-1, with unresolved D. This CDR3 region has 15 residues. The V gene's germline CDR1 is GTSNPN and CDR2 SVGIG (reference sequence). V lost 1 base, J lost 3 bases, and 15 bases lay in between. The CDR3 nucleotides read TGTGCCTGGAGTGCCCCAGAGTCCGGGTACACTGAAGCTTTCTTT. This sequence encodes CAWSAPESGYTEAFF.

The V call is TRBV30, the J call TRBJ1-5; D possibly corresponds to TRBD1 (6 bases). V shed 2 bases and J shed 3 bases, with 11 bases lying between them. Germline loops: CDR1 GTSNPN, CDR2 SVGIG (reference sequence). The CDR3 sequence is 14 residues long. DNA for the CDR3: TGTGCCTGGAGTCTTACAGGGATCAATCAGCCCCAGCATTTT. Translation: CAWSLTGINQPQHF.

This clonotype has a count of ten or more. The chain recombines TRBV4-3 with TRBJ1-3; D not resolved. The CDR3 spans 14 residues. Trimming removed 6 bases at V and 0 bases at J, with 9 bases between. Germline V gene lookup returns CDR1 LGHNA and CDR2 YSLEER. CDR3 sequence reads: CASSHTVSGNTIYF. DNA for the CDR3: TGCGCCAGCAGTCACACTGTCTCTGGAAACACCATATATTTT.

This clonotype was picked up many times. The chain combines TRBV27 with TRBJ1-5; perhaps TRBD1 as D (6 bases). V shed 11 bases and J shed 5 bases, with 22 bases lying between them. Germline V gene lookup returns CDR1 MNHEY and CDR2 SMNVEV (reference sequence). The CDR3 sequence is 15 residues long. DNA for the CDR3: TGTGCCGGCTCACAGACAGGTCCCGGCTATCAGCCCCAGCATTTT. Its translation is CAGSQTGPGYQPQHF.

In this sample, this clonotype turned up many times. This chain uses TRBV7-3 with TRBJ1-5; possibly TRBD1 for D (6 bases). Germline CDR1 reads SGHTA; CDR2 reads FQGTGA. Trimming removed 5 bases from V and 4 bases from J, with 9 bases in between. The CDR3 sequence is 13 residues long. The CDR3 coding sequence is TGTGCCAGCAGCCCGGACAGAAATCAGCCCCAGCATTTT. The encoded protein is CASSPDRNQPQHF.

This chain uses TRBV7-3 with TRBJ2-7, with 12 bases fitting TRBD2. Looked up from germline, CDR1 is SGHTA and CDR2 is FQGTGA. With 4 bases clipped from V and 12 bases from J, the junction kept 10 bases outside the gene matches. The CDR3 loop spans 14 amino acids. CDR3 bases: TGTGCCAGCAGCTCGACCGGGACTAGCGGGTTACGGTACTTC. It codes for CASSSTGTSGLRYF.

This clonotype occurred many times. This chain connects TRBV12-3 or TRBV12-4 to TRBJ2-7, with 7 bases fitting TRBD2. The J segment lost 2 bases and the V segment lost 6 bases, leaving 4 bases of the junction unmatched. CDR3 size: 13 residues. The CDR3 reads CASRAGTTYEQYF. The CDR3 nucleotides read TGTGCCAGCAGAGCCGGGACTACCTACGAGCAGTACTTC.

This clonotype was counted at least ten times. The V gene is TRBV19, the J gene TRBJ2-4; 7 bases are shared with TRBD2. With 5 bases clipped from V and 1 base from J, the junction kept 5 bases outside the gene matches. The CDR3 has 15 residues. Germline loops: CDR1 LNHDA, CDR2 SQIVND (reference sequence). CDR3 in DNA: TGTGCCAGTAGTTCCCGGGGGGAGGCCAAAAACATTCAGTACTTC. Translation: CASSSRGEAKNIQYF.

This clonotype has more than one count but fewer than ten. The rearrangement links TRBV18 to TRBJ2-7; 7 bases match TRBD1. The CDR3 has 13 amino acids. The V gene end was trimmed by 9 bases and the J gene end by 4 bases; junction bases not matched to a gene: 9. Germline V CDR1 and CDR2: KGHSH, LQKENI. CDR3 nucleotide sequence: TGTGCCAGTAACCGACAGGGACAATACGAGCAGTACTTC. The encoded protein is CASNRQGQYEQYF.

The CDR3 reads CASRDTHTEAFF. The CDR3 DNA sequence: TGTGCCAGCAGGGACACCCACACTGAAGCTTTCTTT. The chain joins TRBV12-3 or TRBV12-4 to TRBJ1-1, with D tentatively TRBD1 (5 bases). The V gene lost 6 bases and the J gene lost 3 bases, with 8 bases spanning the gap. The CDR3 has 12 amino acids.

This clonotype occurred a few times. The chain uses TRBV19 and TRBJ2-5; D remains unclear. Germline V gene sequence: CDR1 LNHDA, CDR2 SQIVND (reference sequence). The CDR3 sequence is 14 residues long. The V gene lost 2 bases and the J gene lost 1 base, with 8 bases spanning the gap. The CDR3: CASSIKASQETQYF. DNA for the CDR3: TGTGCCAGTAGTATAAAGGCCAGCCAAGAGACCCAGTACTTC.

For the CDR3, the DNA is TGTGCCAGCGGGGGGGACGGACCAACTAACTATGGCTACACCTTC. Translated, it gives CASGGDGPTNYGYTF. The chain combines TRBV6-1 with TRBJ1-2; D may be TRBD1 (5 bases). The CDR3 consists of 15 residues. The germline gives CDR1 MNHNS, CDR2 SASEGT. V lost 8 bases, J lost 0 bases, and 16 bases lay in between.

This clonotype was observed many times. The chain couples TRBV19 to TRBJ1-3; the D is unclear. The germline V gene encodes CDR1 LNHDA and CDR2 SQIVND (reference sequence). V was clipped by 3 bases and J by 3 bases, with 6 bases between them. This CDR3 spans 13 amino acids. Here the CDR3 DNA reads TGTGCCAGTAGTATTGGAGGTGGAAACACCATATATTTT. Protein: CASSIGGGNTIYF. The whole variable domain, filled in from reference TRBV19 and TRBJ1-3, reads DGGITQSPKYLFRKEGQNVTLSCEQNLNHDAMYWYRQDPGQGLRLIYYSQIVNDFQKGDIAEGYSVSREKKESFPLTVTSAQKNPTAFYLCASSIGGGNTIYFGEGSWLTVV.

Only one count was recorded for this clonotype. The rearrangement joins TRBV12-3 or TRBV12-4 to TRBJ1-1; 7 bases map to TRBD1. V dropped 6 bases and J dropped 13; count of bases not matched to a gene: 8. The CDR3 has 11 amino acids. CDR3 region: CASRAGGGGFF. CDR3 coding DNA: TGTGCCAGCAGAGCAGGGGGTGGGGGTTTCTTT.

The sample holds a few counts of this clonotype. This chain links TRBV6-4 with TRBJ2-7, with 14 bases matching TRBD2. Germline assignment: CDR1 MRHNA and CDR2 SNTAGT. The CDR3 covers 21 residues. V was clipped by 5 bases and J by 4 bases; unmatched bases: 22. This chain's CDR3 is CASSITKWTSGGSTASYEQYF. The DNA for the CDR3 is TGTGCCAGCAGTATCACGAAGTGGACTAGCGGGGGGTCCACCGCTTCTTACGAGCAGTACTTC.

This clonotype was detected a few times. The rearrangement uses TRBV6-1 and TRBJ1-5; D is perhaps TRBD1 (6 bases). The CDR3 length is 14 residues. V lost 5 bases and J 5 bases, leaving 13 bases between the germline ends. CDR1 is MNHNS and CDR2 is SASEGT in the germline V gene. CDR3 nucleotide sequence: TGTGCCAGCAGTCTAGCGGCAGGGGATCAGCCCCAGCATTTT. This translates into CASSLAAGDQPQHF.

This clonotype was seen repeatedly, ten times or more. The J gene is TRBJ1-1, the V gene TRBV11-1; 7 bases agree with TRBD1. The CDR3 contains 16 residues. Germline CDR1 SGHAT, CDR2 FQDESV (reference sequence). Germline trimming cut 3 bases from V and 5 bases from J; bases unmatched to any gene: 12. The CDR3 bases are TGTGCCAGCAGCTTTAGCCCTCCGGACAGGCGTACTGAAGCTTTCTTT. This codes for CASSFSPPDRRTEAFF.

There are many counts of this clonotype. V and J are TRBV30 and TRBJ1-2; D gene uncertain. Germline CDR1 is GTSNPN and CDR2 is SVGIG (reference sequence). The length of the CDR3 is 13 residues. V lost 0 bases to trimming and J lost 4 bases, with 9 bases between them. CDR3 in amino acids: CAWSVQTAYGYTF. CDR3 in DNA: TGTGCCTGGAGTGTACAAACCGCCTATGGCTACACCTTC. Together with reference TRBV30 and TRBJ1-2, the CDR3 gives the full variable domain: SQTIHQWPATLVQPVGSPLSLECTVEGTSNPNLYWYRQAAGRGLQLLFYSVGIGQISSEVPQNLSASRPQDRQFILSSKKLLLSDSGFYLCAWSVQTAYGYTFGSGTRLTVV.

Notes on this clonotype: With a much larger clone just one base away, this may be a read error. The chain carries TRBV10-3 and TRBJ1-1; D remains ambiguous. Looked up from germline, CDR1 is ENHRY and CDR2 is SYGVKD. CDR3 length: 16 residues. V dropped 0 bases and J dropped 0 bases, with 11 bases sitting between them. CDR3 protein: CAISESFVVMNTEAFF. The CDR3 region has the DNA TGTGCCATCAGTGAGTCGTTTGTGGTCATGAACACTGAAGCTTTCTTT.

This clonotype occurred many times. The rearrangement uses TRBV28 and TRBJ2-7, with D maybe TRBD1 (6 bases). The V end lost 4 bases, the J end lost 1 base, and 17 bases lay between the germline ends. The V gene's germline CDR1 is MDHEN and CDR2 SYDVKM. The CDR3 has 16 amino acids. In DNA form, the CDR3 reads TGTGCCAGCAGTTCACTCCCCGGACAGCCATCCTACGAGCAGTACTTC. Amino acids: CASSSLPGQPSYEQYF.

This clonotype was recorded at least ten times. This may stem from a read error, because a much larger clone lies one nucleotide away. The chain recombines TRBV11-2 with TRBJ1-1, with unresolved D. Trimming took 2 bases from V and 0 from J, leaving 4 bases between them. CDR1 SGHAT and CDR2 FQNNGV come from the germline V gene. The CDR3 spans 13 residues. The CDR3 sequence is CASSLFLNTEAFF. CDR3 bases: TGTGCCAGCAGCTTATTTCTGAACACTGAAGCTTTCTTT.

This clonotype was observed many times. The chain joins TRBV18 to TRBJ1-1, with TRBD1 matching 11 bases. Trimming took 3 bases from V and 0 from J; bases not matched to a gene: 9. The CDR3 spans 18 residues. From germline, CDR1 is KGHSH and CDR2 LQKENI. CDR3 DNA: TGTGCCAGCTCACCCCGCGGGACAGGGGGGGCGATGAACACTGAAGCTTTCTTT. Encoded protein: CASSPRGTGGAMNTEAFF.

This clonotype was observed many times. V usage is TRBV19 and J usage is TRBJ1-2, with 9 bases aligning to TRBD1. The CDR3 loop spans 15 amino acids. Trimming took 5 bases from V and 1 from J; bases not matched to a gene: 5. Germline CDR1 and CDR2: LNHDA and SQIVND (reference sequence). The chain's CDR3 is CASSVPGQGNYGYTF. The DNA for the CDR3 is TGTGCCAGTAGTGTACCGGGACAGGGTAACTATGGCTACACCTTC. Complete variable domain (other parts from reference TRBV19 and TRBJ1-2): DGGITQSPKYLFRKEGQNVTLSCEQNLNHDAMYWYRQDPGQGLRLIYYSQIVNDFQKGDIAEGYSVSREKKESFPLTVTSAQKNPTAFYLCASSVPGQGNYGYTFGSGTRLTVV.

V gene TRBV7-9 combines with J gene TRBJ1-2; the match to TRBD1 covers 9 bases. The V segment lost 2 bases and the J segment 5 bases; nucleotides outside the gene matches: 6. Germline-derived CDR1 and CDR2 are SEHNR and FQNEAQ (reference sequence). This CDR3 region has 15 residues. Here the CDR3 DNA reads TGTGCCAGCAGCTTACCCGGGACAGGGCTTTATGGCTACACCTTC. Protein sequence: CASSLPGTGLYGYTF.

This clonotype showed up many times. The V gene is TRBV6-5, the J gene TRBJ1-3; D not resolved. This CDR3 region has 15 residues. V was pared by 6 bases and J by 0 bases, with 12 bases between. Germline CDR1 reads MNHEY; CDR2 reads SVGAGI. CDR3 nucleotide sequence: TGTGCCAGCAGACCCGGTGGCCCCTCTGGAAACACCATATATTTT. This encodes CASRPGGPSGNTIYF.